The 22 T cell receptor beta chains presented below share a single source sample, sequenced in a study of PD-1 blockade in classical Hodgkin lymphoma. The repertoire was sequenced with immunoSEQ multiplex PCR; TCRdb's copy has only in-frame clones and lacks some. The profile shows 53,000 or so clones, about 84% of them singletons. No patient escaped relapse after autologous stem cell transplantation, and brentuximab vedotin exposure varied. The sequencing used peripheral blood mononuclear cells (PBMCs), collected at baseline. These receptors were taken from a human donor with classical Hodgkin lymphoma.

This chain links TRBV9 with TRBJ2-2; 9 nucleotides line up with TRBD1. The germline V gene has CDR1 SGDLS and CDR2 YYNGEE. The J segment lost 5 bases and the V segment lost 1 base, leaving 3 bases of the junction unmatched. There are 15 residues in the CDR3. CDR3 sequence (DNA): TGTGCCAGCAGCGTACAACAGGGGGCGACCGGGGAGCTGTTTTTT. Translating it yields CASSVQQGATGELFF.

This clone has more than one count but fewer than ten. CDR3 sequence: CASSPSPYMETYEQYV. In DNA form, the CDR3 reads TGTGCCAGCAGTCCGTCGCCCTACATGGAGACTTACGAGCAGTACGTC. This sequence joins TRBV27 and TRBJ2-7; D unclear. Trimming took off 5 bases at V and 4 bases at J, with 21 bases between the two ends. Germline CDR1 reads MNHEY; CDR2 reads SMNVEV (reference sequence). This CDR3 region has 16 residues.

V is TRBV5-1 and J is TRBJ1-4; perhaps TRBD1 as D (6 bases). The CDR3 totals 18 residues. V gave up 2 bases and J gave up 4 bases, with 21 bases separating them. Looked up from germline, CDR1 is SGHRS and CDR2 is YFSETQ. CDR3 DNA: TGCGCCAGCAGCTTTAGAGGCCCGTCGACAGGCGATAATGAAAAACTGTTTTTT. Translated: CASSFRGPSTGDNEKLFF.

V and J are TRBV15 and TRBJ1-2; D may be TRBD1 (6 bases). The V gene's germline CDR1 is LNHNV and CDR2 YYDKDF (reference sequence). The CDR3 has 13 amino acids. Trimming pared 4 bases from V and 5 bases from J, leaving 11 bases between. CDR3 DNA sequence: TGTGCCACCAGCAACCCAGGGGTTTATGGCTACACCTTC. Its protein product is CATSNPGVYGYTF.

CDR3 sequence reads: CASSLVGQAYGYTF. Here the CDR3 DNA reads TGTGCCAGCAGCTTGGTGGGACAGGCTTATGGCTACACCTTC. V and J are TRBV5-5 and TRBJ1-2, with 8 positions matching TRBD1. The V gene's germline CDR1 is SGHKS and CDR2 YYEKEE (reference sequence). V shed 0 bases and J 5 bases; nucleotides not matched to a gene: 3. This CDR3 spans 14 amino acids.

This chain's CDR3 is CASSLELGINQPQHF. For the CDR3, the DNA is TGTGCCAGCAGTTTAGAATTGGGTATTAATCAGCCCCAGCATTTT. The chain employs TRBV28 and TRBJ1-5; no clear D. The ends were cut back, 2 bases at V and 4 bases at J, with 12 bases in the middle. The CDR3 has 15 residues. In germline, CDR1 is MDHEN, CDR2 SYDVKM.

The J gene is TRBJ2-2, the V gene TRBV10-3; 8 nucleotides align to TRBD2. J lost 5 bases, V lost 4 bases, and 9 bases had no gene match. Germline CDR1 reads ENHRY; CDR2 reads SYGVKD. The CDR3 is made up of 16 amino acids. The CDR3 here is CAISVRAGDGTGELFF. The CDR3, as DNA: TGTGCCATCAGTGTGAGAGCGGGAGACGGTACCGGGGAGCTGTTTTTT.

The rearrangement joins TRBV13 to TRBJ2-1; D unresolved. The V gene's germline CDR1 is PRHDT and CDR2 FYEKMQ (reference sequence). CDR3 length equals 15 residues. The ends were cut back, 0 bases at V and 2 bases at J, with 8 bases in the middle. The CDR3 sequence: CASSLGGPTYNEQFF. CDR3 sequence (DNA): TGTGCCAGCAGCTTAGGAGGGCCGACCTACAATGAGCAGTTCTTC. The full variable domain, its missing parts supplied by reference TRBV13 and TRBJ2-1, is AAGVIQSPRHLIKEKRETATLKCYPIPRHDTVYWYQQGPGQDPQFLISFYEKMQSDKGSIPDRFSAQQFSDYHSELNMSSLELGDSALYFCASSLGGPTYNEQFFGPGTRLTVL.

The gene calls are TRBV7-9 and TRBJ2-3, with unresolved D. Deletions cut 1 base from V and 7 bases from J, with 3 bases between. CDR1 is SEHNR and CDR2 is FQNEAQ in the germline V gene (reference sequence). The CDR3 covers 11 residues. CDR3 protein: CASSLDNTQYF. The CDR3 nucleotides are TGTGCCAGCAGCTTAGACAATACGCAGTATTTT.

The count of this clone is one. The J gene is TRBJ1-2, the V gene TRBV7-8; D might be TRBD1 (5 bases). This CDR3 spans 14 amino acids. Germline V lookup: CDR1 SGHVS, CDR2 FQNEAQ. The V and J ends lost 1 base and 7 bases respectively, with 13 bases between them. The CDR3 is CASSLVLSGGGYTF. In DNA form, the CDR3 reads TGTGCCAGCAGCTTAGTACTCTCGGGGGGTGGCTACACCTTC.

This chain uses TRBV12-5 with TRBJ1-2, with no clear D. The CDR3 has 12 residues. CDR1 LGHNT and CDR2 FRNRAP come from the germline V gene. Trimming stripped 0 bases from V and 8 bases from J, with 7 bases between. CDR3 loop: CASGLVAGGYTF. DNA of the CDR3: TGTGCTAGTGGTTTGGTGGCGGGAGGCTACACCTTC.

The V and J genes are TRBV13 and TRBJ2-5; possibly TRBD2 for D (6 bases). CDR1 and CDR2 from the germline V gene are PRHDT and FYEKMQ (reference sequence). This CDR3 is 15 amino acids long. The ends were cut back, 5 bases at V and 1 base at J, with 14 bases in the middle. The CDR3 DNA follows: TGTGCCAGCAGCCCTTGGTCGGGGGTCCAAGAGACCCAGTACTTC. This codes for CASSPWSGVQETQYF.

The V call is TRBV28, the J call TRBJ2-1, with a weak D call TRBD2 (7 bases). The germline V and J ends were trimmed by 5 bases and 8 bases, with 22 bases remaining between them. This CDR3 has 16 residues. Germline loops: CDR1 MDHEN, CDR2 SYDVKM. The CDR3 nucleotides are TGTGCCAGCAGTCCAGTTGAGGGAGGGGGTTGGGATGAGCAGTTCTTC. Residues: CASSPVEGGGWDEQFF. The full variable domain, with the rest looked up from reference TRBV28 and TRBJ2-1, is DVKVTQSSRYLVKRTGEKVFLECVQDMDHENMFWYRQDPGLGLRLIYFSYDVKMKEKGDIPEGYSVSREKKERFSLILESASTNQTSMYLCASSPVEGGGWDEQFFGPGTRLTVL.

The chain employs TRBV29-1 and TRBJ1-2; D is perhaps TRBD1 (5 bases). Looked up from germline, CDR1 is SQVTM and CDR2 is ANQGSEA. This CDR3 has 13 amino acids. Deletions cut 2 bases from V and 3 bases from J, with 10 bases between. The DNA of the CDR3 is TGCAGCGTTGAACCCAGGGTCGACTATGGCTACACCTTC. Translated: CSVEPRVDYGYTF.

This rearrangement joins TRBV5-1 to TRBJ1-2, with D maybe TRBD1 (5 bases). The CDR3 contains 13 residues. Trimming shortened V by 3 bases and J by 5 bases, and 11 bases separated the two germline ends. Germline V gives CDR1 SGHRS, CDR2 YFSETQ. CDR3 sequence: CASSWGTDYGYTF. The DNA for the CDR3 is TGCGCCAGCAGCTGGGGGACGGATTATGGCTACACCTTC.

This clone has a single count. The genes are TRBV30 and TRBJ1-2; TRBD1 is a possible D gene (5 bases). The V gene lost 0 bases and the J gene lost 4 bases, with 6 bases spanning the gap. CDR3 length: 12 residues. Germline CDR1 and CDR2: GTSNPN and SVGIG (reference sequence). CDR3 in amino acids: CAWSVGTYGYTF. The CDR3 bases are TGTGCCTGGAGTGTAGGGACCTATGGCTACACCTTC.

This chain uses TRBV2 with TRBJ1-2, with TRBD1 matching 8 bases. The CDR3 runs to 16 residues. V was pared by 2 bases and J by 0 bases, with 5 bases of the junction left unmatched. Germline-derived CDR1 and CDR2 are SNHLY and FYNNEI. CDR3 region: CASSERQGITNYGYTF. In nucleotides, the CDR3 is TGTGCCAGCAGTGAAAGACAGGGGATTACTAACTATGGCTACACCTTC.

This clone was detected once. The chain joins TRBV5-6 to TRBJ1-2, with 7 bases matching TRBD1. Germline-derived CDR1 and CDR2 are SGHDT and YYEEEE. This CDR3 comprises 13 residues. V was clipped by 4 bases and J by 6 bases; unmatched bases: 6. This CDR3 is CASSTRQGDGYTF. CDR3 nucleotide sequence: TGTGCCAGCAGCACCAGACAGGGCGATGGCTACACCTTC.

The rearrangement links TRBV4-3 to TRBJ1-1; D uncertain. Per the germline V gene, CDR1 is LGHNA and CDR2 is YSLEER. The V gene lost 4 bases and the J gene lost 3 bases, with 9 bases spanning the gap. The length of the CDR3 is 13 residues. For the CDR3, the DNA is TGCGCCAGCAGCCCCCTTAGGGACACTGAAGCTTTCTTT. Its protein is CASSPLRDTEAFF.

The V and J genes are TRBV2 and TRBJ1-1; TRBD1 matches at 9 bases. The CDR3 totals 11 residues. Germline lookup yields CDR1 SNHLY and CDR2 FYNNEI. The V gene end was trimmed by 6 bases and the J gene end by 11 bases; junction bases not matched to a gene: 4. CDR3 amino acids: CASRGDREAFF. The CDR3 DNA reads as TGTGCCAGCAGGGGGGACAGGGAGGCTTTCTTT.

The rearrangement links TRBV5-1 to TRBJ2-2, with D perhaps matching TRBD2 (6 bases). V was trimmed by 5 bases and J by 2 bases, leaving 10 bases between them. Germline CDR1 reads SGHRS; CDR2 reads YFSETQ. This CDR3 is 14 amino acids long. The DNA for the CDR3 is TGCGCCAGCAGACTAGCAGACAACACCGGGGAGCTGTTTTTT. Protein sequence: CASRLADNTGELFF. Complete variable domain (other parts from reference TRBV5-1 and TRBJ2-2): KAGVTQTPRYLIKTRGQQVTLSCSPISGHRSVSWYQQTPGQGLQFLFEYFSETQRNKGNFPGRFSGRQFSNSRSEMNVSTLELGDSALYLCASRLADNTGELFFGEGSRLTVL.

The V and J genes are TRBV27 and TRBJ2-7, with 11 bases aligning to TRBD2. V lost 7 bases, J lost 5 bases, and 10 bases stayed unmatched. In germline, CDR1 is MNHEY, CDR2 SMNVEV (reference sequence). The CDR3 loop spans 15 amino acids. CDR3 DNA: TGTGCCAGCACCACCGGGACTAGCGGAGGAAACGAGCAGTACTTC. The encoded protein is CASTTGTSGGNEQYF.